This T cell receptor (beta chain) was sequenced in a study of liver allograft versus peripheral blood T cells. Study details: In transplanted livers, T cell receptor repertoires were compared with those found in the recipients' peripheral blood. Study results and limitations: According to reports, the T cell receptor repertoires inside liver allografts differed from those in peripheral blood.

Germline trimming cut 3 bases from V and 5 bases from J; bases unmatched to any gene: 9. Germline CDR1 and CDR2: LNHDA and SQIVND (reference sequence). The CDR3 consists of 15 residues. TCRdb re-derived calls from the reads in MiXCR, one entry per CDR3 protein. Of about 8,300 distinct CDR3 sequences in the sample, over 15% were seen once. This clonotype is medium-sized by share. What it recognizes is unknown. The clonotype originates from a human patient who had a liver transplant. Some T cells may trace back to the graft donor. The chain carries TRBV19 and TRBJ1-1, with 7 bases lining up with TRBD1. CDR3 coding DNA: TGTGCCAGTAGTATCCCCCGGACAGGCGTTACTGAAGCTTTCTTT. Protein: CASSIPRTGVTEAFF.